This entry features one T cell receptor beta chain sequence. The target antigen is unknown. The data stem from a study of PD-1 blockade in classical Hodgkin lymphoma. Study observations and caveats: Reports indicated that newly diagnosed patients had lower baseline TCR diversity than healthy donors did.

Documented time point: cycle 4 day 1 (C4D1), after more than 5 weeks of nivolumab. Relapses following autologous stem cell transplantation were seen in all patients, with brentuximab vedotin exposure varying. Using immunoSEQ multiplex PCR, the repertoire was profiled, and TCRdb retains in-frame clones only, with some absent. There are approximately 90,000 clones in the sample; about 83% occur only once, and 15% to 20% lies in the top ten. The length of the CDR3 is 16 residues. Trimming took off 0 bases at V and 5 bases at J, with 16 bases between the two ends. Germline CDR1 reads MRHNA; CDR2 reads SNTAGT.

The source was peripheral blood mononuclear cells (PBMCs), collected before the fourth cycle of nivolumab. This chain connects TRBV6-4 to TRBJ2-5; no firm D call. This sequence was found in a human donor with classical Hodgkin lymphoma. CDR3 nucleotide sequence: TGTGCCAGCAGTGACTCAAGGCAGGCAAATGCGGAGACCCAGTACTTC. The encoded protein is CASSDSRQANAETQYF.